The 16 T cell receptor beta chains reported below all come from one sample, sequenced in a study of blood T cell repertoires in COVID-19. Sequencing used immunoSEQ multiplex PCR; TCRdb keeps in-frame clones, though not all of them. The table records about 39,000 clones, 84% of them present only once. Sequenced sample: peripheral blood. These TCRs come from a man over 45 with active or convalescent COVID-19.

The chain uses TRBV18 and TRBJ2-7; D gene ambiguous. The CDR3 extends over 15 amino acids. V lost 2 bases, J lost 6 bases, and 17 bases lay in between. Germline CDR1 KGHSH, CDR2 LQKENI. CDR3 sequence: CASSPNSRHGGEQYF. CDR3 coding DNA: TGTGCCAGCTCACCAAACTCGCGGCATGGCGGCGAGCAGTACTTC.

The chain joins TRBV5-5 to TRBJ2-5; TRBD2 matches at 12 bases. Germline CDR1 reads SGHKS; CDR2 reads YYEKEE (reference sequence). Losses at the gene ends were 1 base for V and 2 bases for J; bases not matched to a gene: 6. The CDR3 is 17 amino acids. This CDR3 reads CASSLYKTSGGQETQYF. The CDR3 DNA reads TGTGCCAGCAGCTTGTATAAGACTAGCGGGGGACAAGAGACCCAGTACTTC.

The gene calls are TRBV6-5 and TRBJ1-1; 9 bases agree with TRBD1. CDR3 length equals 11 residues. With V trimmed by 6 bases and J by 8 bases, 1 base remained unmatched. The germline gives CDR1 MNHEY, CDR2 SVGAGI. The CDR3 here is CASRQGAEAFF. The CDR3 DNA sequence: TGTGCCAGCAGACAGGGGGCGGAAGCTTTCTTT.

This chain connects TRBV9 to TRBJ2-5, with 8 nucleotides matching TRBD1. Trimming cost V 3 bases and J 0 bases; bases outside gene matches: 1. CDR1 SGDLS and CDR2 YYNGEE come from the germline V gene. The CDR3 length is 14 residues. This chain's CDR3 is CASSAGGYQETQYF. DNA for the CDR3: TGTGCCAGCAGCGCAGGGGGCTACCAAGAGACCCAGTACTTC.

In the case of this clone: This is likely a read error, given that the CDR3 carries no conserved phenylalanine or tryptophan at its end. The DNA is left out, because the CDR3 cannot be placed on it with certainty; the CDR3 is given as TCRdb lists it. The chain carries TRBV20-1 and TRBJ2-7; the tabulated D call, TRBD2, remains unverified against the DNA. Germline V gives CDR1 DFQATT, CDR2 SNEGSKA (reference sequence). The CDR3 has 10 amino acids, counting both end residues. This CDR3 is CSARDGPGIG.

V gene TRBV5-3 combines with J gene TRBJ1-3; 8 bases fit TRBD1. TRBV5-3 has ORF status, its function being uncertain. The junction had 12 bases not matched to a gene; V was cut back by 1 base and J by 0 bases. This CDR3 comprises 19 residues. This CDR3 reads CARSLCRDRGQHSGNTIYF. The CDR3 DNA reads as TGTGCCAGAAGCTTGTGCAGAGACAGGGGCCAGCACTCTGGAAACACCATATATTTT.

Concerning this clone itself: Within the sample, other DNA sequences also encode this same CDR3. The chain is built from TRBV5-1 and TRBJ2-4; D ambiguous. Germline values: CDR1 SGHRS, CDR2 YFSETQ. The CDR3 spans 15 residues. Trimming pared 4 bases from V and 7 bases from J, leaving 18 bases between. The CDR3 spells CASSQNSGSGNIQYF. CDR3 in DNA: TGCGCCAGCAGCCAAAACTCAGGTTCTGGGAACATTCAGTACTTC.

This chain uses TRBV5-1 with TRBJ2-2; TRBD1 matches 7 bases. With 4 bases clipped from V and 9 bases from J, the junction kept 9 bases outside the gene matches. Germline V gene sequence: CDR1 SGHRS, CDR2 YFSETQ. The CDR3 runs 14 residues. This CDR3 reads CASSQQGNHRELFF. Written as DNA, the CDR3 is TGCGCCAGCAGCCAACAGGGGAACCACCGGGAGCTGTTTTTT.

The chain joins TRBV5-1 to TRBJ2-1; 10 bases are a match to TRBD2. CDR1 and CDR2 from the germline V gene are SGHRS and YFSETQ. The CDR3 runs 15 residues. Unmatched junction bases numbered 6, after V lost 4 bases and J lost 5 bases. CDR3: CASSPSGGAHNEQFF. The CDR3 DNA sequence: TGCGCCAGCAGCCCTAGCGGGGGCGCCCACAATGAGCAGTTCTTC.

The CDR3 region is CASSSTTGHTDTQYF. The CDR3 DNA reads TGTGCCAGCAGCTCAACGACAGGGCACACAGATACGCAGTATTTT. The genes are TRBV11-2 and TRBJ2-3; 7 nucleotides match TRBD1. The CDR3 length is 15 residues. J lost 2 bases, V lost 4 bases, and 6 bases had no gene match. Germline V gene data show CDR1 as SGHAT and CDR2 as FQNNGV. The full variable domain, with the rest looked up from reference TRBV11-2 and TRBJ2-3, is EAGVAQSPRYKIIEKRQSVAFWCNPISGHATLYWYQQILGQGPKLLIQFQNNGVVDDSQLPKDRFSAERLKGVDSTLKIQPAKLEDSAVYLCASSSTTGHTDTQYFGPGTRLTVL.

V usage is TRBV20-1 and J usage is TRBJ2-5; D unclear. Per germline, CDR1 DFQATT and CDR2 SNEGSKA (reference sequence). Deletions cut 3 bases from V and 4 bases from J, with 15 bases between. The CDR3 totals 14 residues. CDR3 amino acids: CSASYGSSGETQYF. As DNA, the CDR3 is TGCAGTGCTAGTTATGGATCTTCGGGAGAGACCCAGTACTTC.

The chain uses TRBV29-1 and TRBJ2-5; 12 bases fit TRBD2. J was trimmed by 0 bases and V by 6 bases; bases with no gene match: 5. Germline V gene sequence: CDR1 SQVTM, CDR2 ANQGSEA. The CDR3 sequence is 15 residues long. The CDR3 here is CSVTGLAGYQETQYF. In DNA form, the CDR3 reads TGCAGCGTCACCGGACTAGCGGGGTACCAAGAGACCCAGTACTTC. The whole variable domain, remainder taken from reference TRBV29-1 and TRBJ2-5, is SAVISQKPSRDICQRGTSLTIQCQVDSQVTMMFWYRQQPGQSLTLIATANQGSEATYESGFVIDKFPISRPNLTFSTLTVSNMSPEDSSIYLCSVTGLAGYQETQYFGPGTRLLVL.

This clone was counted a few times. The V and J genes are TRBV3-1 (or the pseudogene TRBV3-2) and TRBJ1-2; 8 bases align to TRBD1. This CDR3 comprises 15 residues. Germline CDR1 reads LGHDT; CDR2 reads YNNKEL (reference sequence). Trimming at V came to 1 base and at J to 4 bases, leaving 5 bases not matched to a gene. The CDR3 coding sequence is TGTGCCAGCAGCCAAGGGGGGACAGGCTTCTATGGCTACACCTTC. It codes for CASSQGGTGFYGYTF.

This chain uses TRBV7-9 with TRBJ1-2, with TRBD1 matching 11 bases. The germline V gene has CDR1 SEHNR and CDR2 FQNEAQ (reference sequence). The trim removed 5 bases at V and 6 bases at J, leaving 5 bases unmatched. There are 14 residues in the CDR3. The DNA for the CDR3 is TGTGCCAGCAGCCCGATGGGACAGGGGGATGGCTACACCTTC. It translates to CASSPMGQGDGYTF.

The chain carries TRBV5-1 and TRBJ1-1; 7 bases agree with TRBD1. Germline loops: CDR1 SGHRS, CDR2 YFSETQ. With 5 bases clipped from V and 1 base from J, the junction kept 5 bases outside the gene matches. This CDR3 region has 14 residues. CDR3 DNA: TGCGCCAGCAGTCGCGACAGGGAGAACACTGAAGCTTTCTTT. Its protein is CASSRDRENTEAFF.

The chain combines TRBV5-6 with TRBJ2-5; tentatively, D is TRBD1 (5 bases). The ends were cut back, 1 base at V and 4 bases at J, with 8 bases in the middle. The V gene's germline CDR1 is SGHDT and CDR2 YYEEEE. The CDR3 sequence is 13 residues long. The CDR3, as DNA: TGTGCCAGCAGCTTGTGGACATTAGAGACCCAGTACTTC. Translation gives CASSLWTLETQYF.